The next 22 T cell receptor beta chains were all read from a single sample in a study of T cell repertoires in cytomegalovirus infection. TCRdb itself ran the reads through MiXCR, one entry per CDR3 protein. The sample lists fewer than 850,000 distinct CDR3 sequences; just under 30% were seen once. These receptors have no known antigen. The sample in question was cultured CD8+ T cells from PBMCs, obtained from culture after CMV antigen stimulation. All receptors come from a human donor in good health (CMV status not recorded). Some clones in this sample may be carry-over from other donors' samples.

In its sample, this clonotype was seen many times. This chain uses TRBV20-1 with TRBJ1-6; 9 bases fit TRBD1. This CDR3 region has 15 residues. The germline gives CDR1 DFQATT, CDR2 SNEGSKA (reference sequence). After removal of 0 bases from V and 11 bases from J, the junction contained 8 bases not matched to a gene. The CDR3, as DNA: TGCAGTGCTAGAGATGCTGGGACAGGGTGGCCACCCCTCCACTTT. Protein: CSARDAGTGWPPLHF.

The V and J genes are TRBV9 and TRBJ1-2, with D tentatively TRBD1 (5 bases). Per germline, CDR1 SGDLS and CDR2 YYNGEE. V shed 5 bases and J shed 0 bases, with 14 bases lying between them. This CDR3 is built from 15 residues. CDR3 loop: CASSLTDSTNYGYTF. CDR3 bases: TGTGCCAGCAGTCTGACAGACAGTACTAACTATGGCTACACCTTC.

This clonotype was counted at least ten times. The chain is built from TRBV4-1 and TRBJ1-2; no definite D call. V was cut by 3 bases and J by 3 bases, with 20 bases left in between. From germline, CDR1 is MGHRA and CDR2 YSYEKL. This CDR3 has 17 amino acids. CDR3 amino acids: CASSHPRSGRQDYGYTF. In DNA form, the CDR3 reads TGCGCCAGCAGCCACCCCCGGTCGGGCCGCCAAGACTATGGCTACACCTTC.

On this clonotype itself: A much more abundant neighbour one base away suggests this may be a read error. CDR3 DNA: TGTGCCAGCAGCTTACCACAAGGGGCCGACTATGGCTACACCTTC. Protein: CASSLPQGADYGYTF. The chain is built from TRBV7-9 and TRBJ1-2; TRBD1 might be the D (5 bases). The V gene lost 2 bases and the J gene lost 3 bases, with 13 bases spanning the gap. The CDR3 extends over 15 amino acids. CDR1 SEHNR and CDR2 FQNEAQ come from the germline V gene (reference sequence).

This clonotype was counted at least ten times. The rearrangement links TRBV12-3 or TRBV12-4 to TRBJ1-1, with D possibly matching TRBD1 (6 bases). This CDR3 is built from 11 residues. The V end lost 10 bases, the J end lost 10 bases, and 16 bases lay between the germline ends. The CDR3: CATTILDRAFF. The CDR3 DNA reads TGTGCCACCACTATTTTGGACAGAGCTTTCTTT.

This clonotype was counted once. The DNA of the CDR3 is TGTGCCAGCAGTTACTCGAACTTCAACACTGAAGCTTTCTTT. Translating gives CASSYSNFNTEAFF. The chain links TRBV6-5 to TRBJ1-1, with D unclear. The germline gives CDR1 MNHEY, CDR2 SVGAGI. With 0 bases removed from V and 2 bases from J, the gap between germline ends came to 7 bases. This CDR3 contains 14 residues.

This clonotype was found a few times. The genes are TRBV6-6 and TRBJ1-1; D remains ambiguous. CDR1 MNHNY and CDR2 SVGAGI come from the germline V gene (reference sequence). The CDR3 contains 16 residues. Trimming stripped 2 bases from V and 2 bases from J, with 15 bases between. The CDR3 spells CASSYATARPNTEAFF. The CDR3 nucleotides read TGTGCCAGCAGTTACGCTACGGCCCGGCCAAACACTGAAGCTTTCTTT.

V and J are TRBV12-3 or TRBV12-4 and TRBJ1-1; TRBD1 is a possible D gene (5 bases). Trimming took 3 bases from V and 4 from J, leaving 12 bases between them. The CDR3 is 14 amino acids. The CDR3 protein is CASSLGRHLTEAFF. Here the CDR3 DNA reads TGTGCCAGCAGTTTGGGACGGCACCTCACTGAAGCTTTCTTT.

This clonotype appeared many times. CDR3 nucleotide sequence: TGTGCCAGCAGCCAAGGGAGGGACAGACTTCTTTACGTC. It translates to CASSQGRDRLLYV. The chain uses TRBV7-6 and TRBJ2-7, with D tentatively TRBD1 or TRBD2 (7 bases each). There are 13 residues in the CDR3. The V and J ends lost 5 bases and 13 bases respectively, with 21 bases between them. Per germline, CDR1 SGHVS and CDR2 FNYEAQ.

This chain uses TRBV29-1 with TRBJ2-7; D might be TRBD2 (6 bases). The CDR3 is 13 amino acids. Looked up from germline, CDR1 is SQVTM and CDR2 is ANQGSEA. Trimming took off 7 bases at V and 7 bases at J, with 20 bases between the two ends. The CDR3 region is CSAEQGPGREQYF. The CDR3 nucleotides read TGCAGCGCCGAGCAGGGACCGGGGAGGGAGCAGTACTTC.

Remarks on this clonotype: The CDR3 does not end in the conserved phenylalanine or tryptophan, so this is likely a read error. This chain joins TRBV4-1 and TRBJ2-1, with D perhaps assigned TRBD1 or TRBD2 (5 bases each). Germline CDR1 reads MGHRA; CDR2 reads YSYEKL. The CDR3 is made up of 16 amino acids. Trimming removed 1 base from V and 0 bases from J, with 10 bases in between. Here the CDR3 DNA reads TGCGCCAGCAGCCAAGTGGCAGGGAGCTCCTACAATGAGCAGTTCTGC. Encoded protein: CASSQVAGSSYNEQFC.

The rearrangement links TRBV6-2 or TRBV6-3 to TRBJ1-5; D not resolved. V lost 5 bases to trimming and J lost 1 base, with 9 bases between them. This CDR3 spans 14 amino acids. Germline CDR1 is MNHEY and CDR2 is SVGEGT. The CDR3 DNA reads TGTGCCAGCAGTCACCCACGAAGCAATCAGCCCCAGCATTTT. Translated, it gives CASSHPRSNQPQHF.

This clonotype was counted only a few times. The chain is built from TRBV28 and TRBJ2-1; D gene uncertain. The CDR3 runs 12 residues. Trimming removed 11 bases from V and 9 bases from J, with 17 bases in between. Germline CDR1 MDHEN, CDR2 SYDVKM. The CDR3 DNA follows: TGTGCCGTATCAGGTTTTGACCGTGAGCAGTTCTTC. Residues: CAVSGFDREQFF.

There are a few counts of this clonotype. The chain has TRBV11-1 and TRBJ1-2; 8 bases match TRBD1. The junction had 8 bases not matched to a gene; V was cut back by 5 bases and J by 3 bases. The germline V gene has CDR1 SGHAT and CDR2 FQDESV (reference sequence). This CDR3 is 15 amino acids long. For the CDR3, the DNA is TGTGCCAGCAGCCAACGGGACAGGCCCGACTATGGCTACACCTTC. This codes for CASSQRDRPDYGYTF.

As regards this clonotype: This clone may be a read error of a much larger clone one base away. J is TRBJ1-1 and V is TRBV5-1; a possible D gene is TRBD1 (6 bases). Germline V gene lookup returns CDR1 SGHRS and CDR2 YFSETQ. The V gene lost 0 bases and the J gene lost 4 bases, with 13 bases spanning the gap. The CDR3 spans 15 residues. DNA of the CDR3: TGCGCCAGCAGCTTGGAGATTACAGGGACCACTGAAGCTTTCTTT. It codes for CASSLEITGTTEAFF.

The V call is TRBV6-2 or TRBV6-3, the J call TRBJ2-1; D is perhaps TRBD2 (6 bases). Germline values: CDR1 MNHEY, CDR2 SVGEGT. The CDR3 has 16 residues. The ends were cut back, 5 bases at V and 2 bases at J, with 16 bases in the middle. CDR3 protein: CASSLPMSGPYNEQFF. In nucleotides, the CDR3 is TGTGCCAGCAGTCTCCCCATGAGCGGGCCCTACAATGAGCAGTTCTTC.

This sequence joins TRBV5-4 and TRBJ1-5, with 9 bases aligning to TRBD1. CDR1 is SGHNT, CDR2 YYREEE, per germline (reference sequence). Germline trimming cut 1 base from V and 5 bases from J; bases unmatched to any gene: 10. CDR3 length equals 17 residues. Here the CDR3 DNA reads TGTGCCAGCAGCTTGACAAGAGGGGACAGGGAGGATCAGCCCCAGCATTTT. Translating gives CASSLTRGDREDQPQHF.

This clonotype has only a few counts. The chain links TRBV6-1 to TRBJ2-2; D perhaps matches TRBD1 (5 bases). The CDR3 contains 15 residues. Germline V gene data show CDR1 as MNHNS and CDR2 as SASEGT. V gave up 6 bases and J gave up 1 base, with 12 bases separating them. CDR3 DNA: TGTGCCAGCAGCGCAGGGTCAGGGAACACCGGGGAGCTGTTTTTT. Protein: CASSAGSGNTGELFF.

The chain is built from TRBV10-3 and TRBJ1-4; 8 bases agree with TRBD1. Germline CDR1 reads ENHRY; CDR2 reads SYGVKD. Losses at the gene ends were 3 bases for V and 8 bases for J; bases not matched to a gene: 14. The length of the CDR3 is 17 residues. CDR3: CAISDLPRQGREEKLFF. The CDR3 DNA is TGTGCCATCAGTGATCTCCCCCGACAGGGGCGAGAGGAAAAACTGTTTTTT.

The chain employs TRBV6-6 and TRBJ2-3; 9 nucleotides align to TRBD2. J lost 4 bases, V lost 2 bases, and 7 bases had no gene match. This CDR3 is built from 16 residues. The germline gives CDR1 MNHNY, CDR2 SVGAGI (reference sequence). The CDR3 here is CASSYTASGASDTQYF. CDR3 nucleotides: TGTGCCAGCAGTTACACGGCTAGCGGGGCGTCAGATACGCAGTATTTT.

The chain employs TRBV13 and TRBJ2-1, with D tentatively TRBD2 (6 bases). Germline CDR1 is PRHDT and CDR2 is FYEKMQ (reference sequence). V shed 5 bases and J shed 3 bases, with 14 bases lying between them. The CDR3 is made up of 15 amino acids. CDR3 coding DNA: TGTGCCAGCAGCCCTGGGAGGAGACGCTACAATGAGCAGTTCTTC. Translation: CASSPGRRRYNEQFF.

This clonotype was seen only a few times. V is TRBV5-1 and J is TRBJ1-2; D remains unclear. Germline values: CDR1 SGHRS, CDR2 YFSETQ. This CDR3 has 13 residues. V was cut by 0 bases and J by 6 bases, with 9 bases left in between. This chain's CDR3 is CASSLVAGDGYTF. The CDR3 DNA sequence: TGCGCCAGCAGCTTGGTGGCAGGCGATGGCTACACCTTC.